Many counts were recorded for the clone carrying this T cell receptor beta chain. The CDR3 has 12 amino acids. It was with unique molecular identifiers that the TCRbeta library was prepared. TCRdb re-called the PCR reads through MiXCR, storing one row per CDR3 protein. The sample shows around 400,000 distinct CDR3 sequences, roughly 11% of them seen only once. This sample was included in a study of T-cell reconstitution after alpha-beta-depleted transplantation in children. Here the sequenced sample was PBMCs from the stem cell graft donor, taken from the stem cell graft. The chain is built from TRBV21-1 and TRBJ2-5. TRBV21-1 has pseudogene status. The TCR was taken from a human donor who donated a stem cell graft to a child with acute myeloid leukemia. The CDR3 reads CASSKDQETQYF. The CDR3 nucleotides read TGTGCCAGCAGCAAAGACCAAGAGACCCAGTACTTC.